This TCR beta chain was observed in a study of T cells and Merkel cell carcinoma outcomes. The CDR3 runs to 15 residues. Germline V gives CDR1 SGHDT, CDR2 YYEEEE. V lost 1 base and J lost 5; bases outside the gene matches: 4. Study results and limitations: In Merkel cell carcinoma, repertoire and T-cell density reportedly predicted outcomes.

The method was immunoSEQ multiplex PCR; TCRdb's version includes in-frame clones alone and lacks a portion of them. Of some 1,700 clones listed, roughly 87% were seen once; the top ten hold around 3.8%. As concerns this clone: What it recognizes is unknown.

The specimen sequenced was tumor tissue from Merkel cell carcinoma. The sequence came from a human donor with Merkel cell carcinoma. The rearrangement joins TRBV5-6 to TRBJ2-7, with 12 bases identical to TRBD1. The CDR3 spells CASSLRDRGLDEQYF. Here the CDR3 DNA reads TGTGCCAGCAGCTTGCGGGACAGGGGGCTGGACGAGCAGTACTTC.